The next 17 T cell receptor beta chains were all read from a single sample in a study of cytomegalovirus exposure and HLA in healthy donors. The PCR made use of 60 Vbeta and 13 Jbeta primers. Some clones are missing from TCRdb's copy, which holds only in-frame ones; the method was immunoSEQ multiplex PCR. The sample includes roughly 120,000 clones, 73% of them seen just once. The sample was PBMCs. These receptors all come from a woman in her forties in good health and CMV-seronegative.

On this clone: One junction end does not reproduce the germline sequence, and a read error may be involved. This chain uses TRBV7-9 with TRBJ2-2; possibly TRBD1 for D (7 bases). From germline, CDR1 is SEHNR and CDR2 FQNEAQ (reference sequence). CDR3 length: 14 residues. The CDR3 loop is CSSSHDRDSGELFF. In nucleotides, the CDR3 is TGTTCCAGCAGCCACGACAGGGACTCCGGGGAGCTGTTTTTT.

V usage is TRBV27 and J usage is TRBJ2-7; 10 bases agree with TRBD1. The CDR3 has 15 amino acids. V shed 5 bases, J shed 5 bases, and the junction held 9 bases outside the gene matches. Germline-derived CDR1 and CDR2 are MNHEY and SMNVEV (reference sequence). CDR3 bases: TGTGCCAGCAGTCCGATGACAGGGGGCTTGGACGAGCAGTACTTC. Residues: CASSPMTGGLDEQYF.

A word on this clone: Other DNA sequences from this sample encode an identical CDR3 as well. The chain carries TRBV6-1 and TRBJ2-7, with 8 bases that match TRBD1. The CDR3 sequence is 13 residues long. Germline-derived CDR1 and CDR2 are MNHNS and SASEGT. The ends lost 8 bases at V and 0 bases at J; junction bases unmatched: 3. CDR3 in DNA: TGTGCCAGCTCCGGGACAGGCTCCTACGAGCAGTACTTC. This encodes CASSGTGSYEQYF.

This clone was observed a single time. This chain links TRBV30 with TRBJ1-5, with 12 positions matching TRBD1. Germline V gene lookup returns CDR1 GTSNPN and CDR2 SVGIG (reference sequence). V was clipped by 5 bases and J by 2 bases; unmatched bases: 1. The CDR3 contains 14 residues. The CDR3 here is CAWGTGGGNQPQHF. The CDR3 nucleotides are TGTGCCTGGGGGACAGGGGGCGGCAATCAGCCCCAGCATTTT.

Regarding this clone: At one end the junction does not follow the germline gene, possibly because of a read error. The rearrangement joins TRBV7-9 to TRBJ1-1; no clear D. Germline V gene lookup returns CDR1 SEHNR and CDR2 FQNEAQ (reference sequence). There are 13 residues in the CDR3. Here the CDR3 reads CSSREGTGTEAFF. The CDR3 region has the DNA TGTTCCAGTCGCGAGGGAACTGGCACTGAAGCTTTCTTT.

The rearrangement joins TRBV6-5 to TRBJ2-7; 8 bases are shared with TRBD2. The CDR3 length is 15 residues. V lost 5 bases to trimming and J lost 2 bases; unmatched junction nucleotides: 8. Germline lookup yields CDR1 MNHEY and CDR2 SVGAGI. The CDR3: CASSPRAGGTYEQYF. The CDR3 bases are TGTGCCAGCAGTCCCCGGGCGGGGGGCACCTACGAGCAGTACTTC.

This chain uses TRBV7-9 with TRBJ1-1, with TRBD1 matching 8 bases. The CDR3 runs 16 residues. The junction had 11 bases not matched to a gene; V was cut back by 5 bases and J by 3 bases. In germline, CDR1 is SEHNR, CDR2 FQNEAQ (reference sequence). The CDR3 loop is CASSLRTGRGDTEAFF. The CDR3 region has the DNA TGTGCCAGCAGCCTCCGGACAGGGAGAGGAGACACTGAAGCTTTCTTT.

This clone was seen more than once but under ten times. This sequence joins TRBV30 and TRBJ1-2; tentative D call: TRBD1 (6 bases). The CDR3 runs 14 residues. With 5 bases removed from V and 2 bases from J, the gap between germline ends came to 15 bases. Per germline, CDR1 GTSNPN and CDR2 SVGIG (reference sequence). This CDR3 is CAWGGADTNYGYTF. CDR3 sequence (DNA): TGTGCCTGGGGGGGGGCCGACACCAACTATGGCTACACCTTC.

The chain is built from TRBV7-9 and TRBJ1-3; D is undetermined. The V gene's germline CDR1 is SEHNR and CDR2 FQNEAQ (reference sequence). This CDR3 is built from 16 residues. V gave up 5 bases and J gave up 0 bases, with 14 bases separating them. The CDR3 protein is CASSLRPGLSGNTIYF. CDR3 coding DNA: TGTGCCAGCAGCCTAAGACCGGGTCTCTCTGGAAACACCATATATTTT.

The V gene is TRBV30, the J gene TRBJ2-7; 11 bases are shared with TRBD1. Germline CDR1 reads GTSNPN; CDR2 reads SVGIG (reference sequence). V lost 2 bases to trimming and J lost 0 bases; unmatched junction nucleotides: 12. The CDR3 spans 18 residues. CDR3 nucleotide sequence: TGTGCCTGGAGTCGCCGTTGGACAGGGGGCGGAACCTCCTACGAGCAGTACTTC. Protein: CAWSRRWTGGGTSYEQYF. The full variable domain, with the rest looked up from reference TRBV30 and TRBJ2-7, is SQTIHQWPATLVQPVGSPLSLECTVEGTSNPNLYWYRQAAGRGLQLLFYSVGIGQISSEVPQNLSASRPQDRQFILSSKKLLLSDSGFYLCAWSRRWTGGGTSYEQYFGPGTRLTVT.

The chain joins TRBV6-6 to TRBJ1-6; the match to TRBD1 covers 8 bases. The CDR3 runs to 15 residues. In germline, CDR1 is MNHNY, CDR2 SVGAGI (reference sequence). J gave up 6 bases and V 4 bases, and 5 bases lay outside the gene matches. For the CDR3, the DNA is TGTGCCAGCAGTTCAGGACAGGGTACTAATTCACCCCTCCACTTT. As protein: CASSSGQGTNSPLHF.

The chain uses TRBV5-6 and TRBJ2-5, with 7 bases aligning to TRBD1. In germline, CDR1 is SGHDT, CDR2 YYEEEE. This CDR3 has 15 residues. With V trimmed by 5 bases and J by 9 bases, 16 bases remained unmatched. The CDR3 is CASSHVGTDVGSQYF. CDR3 nucleotides: TGTGCCAGCAGTCATGTAGGGACAGATGTGGGGTCCCAGTACTTC.

J is TRBJ1-3 and V is TRBV5-6, with D perhaps matching TRBD1 (5 bases). CDR1 is SGHDT and CDR2 is YYEEEE in the germline V gene. The V end was cut by 3 bases, the J end by 2 bases, with 9 bases between. This CDR3 has 14 residues. This CDR3 reads CASSWGSPGNTIYF. DNA of the CDR3: TGTGCCAGCAGCTGGGGCTCCCCTGGAAACACCATATATTTT.

The chain joins TRBV28 to TRBJ1-2; a weak D match, TRBD1 (5 bases). The V gene's germline CDR1 is MDHEN and CDR2 SYDVKM. The CDR3 sequence is 11 residues long. The V end lost 5 bases, the J end lost 13 bases, and 14 bases lay between the germline ends. The CDR3 region is CASSQSDTPTF. DNA of the CDR3: TGTGCCAGCAGTCAATCGGACACCCCCACCTTC.

This chain uses TRBV30 with TRBJ2-7; TRBD2 is a possible D gene (6 bases). The CDR3 loop spans 12 amino acids. V lost 5 bases, J lost 3 bases, and 11 bases lay in between. Germline V gene data show CDR1 as GTSNPN and CDR2 as SVGIG (reference sequence). The CDR3 sequence is CAWGGGIYEQYF. The CDR3 DNA sequence: TGTGCCTGGGGCGGCGGGATCTACGAGCAGTACTTC. The variable domain in full, with the rest retrieved from reference TRBV30 and TRBJ2-7, is SQTIHQWPATLVQPVGSPLSLECTVEGTSNPNLYWYRQAAGRGLQLLFYSVGIGQISSEVPQNLSASRPQDRQFILSSKKLLLSDSGFYLCAWGGGIYEQYFGPGTRLTVT.

The V and J genes are TRBV7-8 and TRBJ2-2, with TRBD1 matching over 7 bases. The CDR3 totals 17 residues. CDR1 and CDR2 (germline): SGHVS, FQNEAQ. Trimming at V came to 5 bases and at J to 2 bases, leaving 11 bases not matched to a gene. The DNA of the CDR3 is TGTGCCAGCAGCCTTGGGTCAGGGACAGAAAACACCGGGGAGCTGTTTTTT. This encodes CASSLGSGTENTGELFF.

V gene TRBV13 combines with J gene TRBJ2-4; TRBD1 agrees at 8 bases. Germline-derived CDR1 and CDR2 are PRHDT and FYEKMQ (reference sequence). V shed 1 base, J shed 0 bases, and the junction held 8 bases outside the gene matches. The CDR3 is 18 residues long. The CDR3 sequence: CASSLVPGQGLAKNIQYF. DNA for the CDR3: TGTGCCAGCAGCTTAGTGCCCGGACAGGGCCTAGCCAAAAACATTCAGTACTTC.